The present T cell receptor (beta chain) was sequenced within a study of blood T cell repertoires in COVID-19. The wider study: From the United States, Italy and Spain came samples of acute and convalescent COVID-19.

The Seattle patients, enrolled during active infection, were followed longitudinally. The CDR3 loop spans 14 amino acids. Germline CDR1 is SGDLS and CDR2 is YYNGEE. The V end lost 1 base, the J end lost 8 bases, and 13 bases lay between the germline ends. In the source study's methods: Scientists estimated how many nucleated cells there were by amplifying reference gene primers. Clones were read by immunoSEQ multiplex PCR, and TCRdb kept only the in-frame ones, dropping some. D and trimming come from the DNA, and the V and J calls and clone size come from that table. The sample shows 350,000 to 450,000 clones, over 75% of them seen only once.

The sequenced sample consisted of peripheral blood. The rearrangement joins TRBV9 to TRBJ2-1; a possible D gene is TRBD1 (6 bases). The source of this sequence is a woman between 40 and 55 years old with COVID-19, enrolled during active disease. The DNA for the CDR3 is TGTGCCAGCAGCGTAATTGGCAGGGGCGATGAGCAGTTCTTC. It encodes CASSVIGRGDEQFF. Based on the CDR3 plus reference TRBV9 and TRBJ2-1, the full variable domain is DSGVTQTPKHLITATGQRVTLRCSPRSGDLSVYWYQQSLDQGLQFLIQYYNGEERAKGNILERFSAQQFPDLHSELNLSSLELGDSALYFCASSVIGRGDEQFFGPGTRLTVL.